These 23 T cell receptor beta chains were all obtained from the same sample, sequenced in a study of T cell changes during pregnancy in multiple sclerosis (dated by TCRdb to between 2018 and 2021). Libraries were constructed by the immunoSEQ multiplex PCR assay. TCRdb limited this immuneACCESS table to in-frame rearrangements with V and J called. A share of clones is missing; checked studies link under half to unresolved V genes, and the rest is unexplained. Recorded for this sample are 90,000 or so clones; about 94% of them occurred a single time. About 1.7% of the sample lies in the top ten. The sample here was peripheral blood, taken after pregnancy. The receptors come from a female donor in good health, enrolled as a control in a pregnancy study.

This clone occurred once. This sequence joins TRBV10-3 and TRBJ2-7, with TRBD1 identical over 9 bases. After removal of 4 bases from V and 9 bases from J, the junction contained 13 bases not matched to a gene. Looked up from germline, CDR1 is ENHRY and CDR2 is SYGVKD. This CDR3 is 15 amino acids long. CDR3 loop: CAISGAGTGFPGQYF. CDR3 in DNA: TGTGCCATCAGTGGGGCCGGGACAGGGTTCCCAGGGCAGTACTTC.

This chain links TRBV11-2 with TRBJ2-3; 11 positions agree with TRBD2. The V and J ends lost 8 bases and 2 bases, in that order; junction bases with no gene match: 6. The CDR3 is made up of 15 amino acids. Looked up from germline, CDR1 is SGHAT and CDR2 is FQNNGV. CDR3 in amino acids: CASLGLADYTDTQYF. CDR3 sequence (DNA): TGTGCCAGCCTGGGACTAGCGGATTACACAGATACGCAGTATTTT.

V is TRBV28 and J is TRBJ1-1, with D tentatively TRBD1 (5 bases). The V gene lost 8 bases and the J gene lost 4 bases, with 14 bases spanning the gap. This CDR3 has 13 residues. CDR1 is MDHEN, CDR2 SYDVKM, per germline. Here the CDR3 reads CASATWGVTEAFF. In nucleotides, the CDR3 is TGTGCCAGCGCAACCTGGGGGGTCACTGAAGCTTTCTTT.

The chain combines TRBV6-5 with TRBJ2-5, with a tentative D call TRBD2 (5 bases). The CDR3 is 13 residues long. Germline CDR1 is MNHEY and CDR2 is SVGAGI. V shed 8 bases and J shed 4 bases, with 14 bases lying between them. CDR3 sequence: CASSTRARETQYF. The DNA for the CDR3 is TGTGCCAGCTCTACGCGGGCCCGAGAGACCCAGTACTTC.

The chain is built from TRBV4-1 and TRBJ1-4; 7 bases match TRBD1. V was pared by 4 bases and J by 5 bases, with 4 bases of the junction left unmatched. The germline gives CDR1 MGHRA, CDR2 YSYEKL. The CDR3 length is 14 residues. This chain's CDR3 is CASSPRDSNEKLFF. The CDR3 DNA reads TGCGCCAGCAGCCCACGGGACAGCAATGAAAAACTGTTTTTT.

The V gene is TRBV5-4, the J gene TRBJ2-7, with D unclear. The length of the CDR3 is 13 residues. V gave up 4 bases and J gave up 6 bases, with 14 bases separating them. The germline CDR1 and CDR2 sequences are SGHNT and YYREEE (reference sequence). The CDR3 here is CASSAEATTEQYF. The DNA of the CDR3 is TGTGCCAGCAGCGCCGAGGCCACAACCGAGCAGTACTTC.

This chain joins TRBV28 and TRBJ2-5; 10 nucleotides line up with TRBD2. The CDR3 spans 17 residues. With 3 bases clipped from V and 5 bases from J, the junction kept 12 bases outside the gene matches. The germline V gene encodes CDR1 MDHEN and CDR2 SYDVKM. DNA of the CDR3: TGTGCCAGCAGTTTGTTAGCGGGAGGAGAGGAGAGGGAGACCCAGTACTTC. Encoded protein: CASSLLAGGEERETQYF.

This chain links TRBV9 with TRBJ2-1; TRBD2 matches 11 bases. The germline gives CDR1 SGDLS, CDR2 YYNGEE. The CDR3 runs 19 residues. The V and J ends lost 4 bases and 0 bases, in that order; junction bases with no gene match: 12. The CDR3 is CASSPRLAGKSSSYNEQFF. The CDR3 coding sequence is TGTGCCAGCAGCCCCAGACTAGCGGGAAAATCTAGCTCCTACAATGAGCAGTTCTTC.

The chain uses TRBV5-1 and TRBJ2-1, with TRBD1 matching over 7 bases. V gave up 0 bases and J gave up 0 bases; unmatched junction bases: 6. The CDR3 length is 17 residues. Germline values: CDR1 SGHRS, CDR2 YFSETQ. The CDR3 reads CASSLVVTGYSYNEQFF. The CDR3 nucleotides read TGCGCCAGCAGCTTGGTCGTGACAGGGTACTCCTACAATGAGCAGTTCTTC.

V is TRBV7-8 and J is TRBJ2-3; TRBD1 might be the D (7 bases). This CDR3 spans 11 amino acids. Germline CDR1 and CDR2: SGHVS and FQNEAQ. Deletions cut 7 bases from V and 8 bases from J, with 10 bases between. CDR3 in DNA: TGTGCCAGCAACCAGGGGGGTACGCAGTATTTT. Its protein is CASNQGGTQYF.

The J gene is TRBJ2-7, the V gene TRBV27; 8 nucleotides match TRBD1. The V gene's germline CDR1 is MNHEY and CDR2 SMNVEV (reference sequence). V lost 0 bases, J lost 3 bases, and 10 bases stayed unmatched. The CDR3 has 17 amino acids. The CDR3 DNA follows: TGTGCCAGCAGTTTATCGAACCGACAGGGGTCTTTCTACGAGCAGTACTTC. Encoded protein: CASSLSNRQGSFYEQYF.

This rearrangement joins TRBV28 to TRBJ1-1; TRBD1 matches at 8 bases. V shed 7 bases, J shed 8 bases, and the junction held 6 bases outside the gene matches. CDR1 and CDR2 from the germline V gene are MDHEN and SYDVKM. The CDR3 extends over 12 amino acids. The CDR3 DNA reads as TGTGCCAGCATCCTGGGGGACAGGGAAGCTTTCTTT. Its protein product is CASILGDREAFF. The variable domain in full, completed from reference TRBV28 and TRBJ1-1, reads DVKVTQSSRYLVKRTGEKVFLECVQDMDHENMFWYRQDPGLGLRLIYFSYDVKMKEKGDIPEGYSVSREKKERFSLILESASTNQTSMYLCASILGDREAFFGQGTRLTVV.

The chain uses TRBV27 and TRBJ2-5; TRBD1 aligns across 9 bases. Germline lookup yields CDR1 MNHEY and CDR2 SMNVEV (reference sequence). There are 16 residues in the CDR3. V lost 5 bases and J lost 5; bases outside the gene matches: 12. CDR3 sequence reads: CASSHYRQGDRETQYF. For the CDR3, the DNA is TGTGCCAGCAGTCATTATCGACAGGGGGATAGGGAGACCCAGTACTTC.

The gene calls are TRBV5-1 and TRBJ2-5, with TRBD2 identical over 9 bases. Trimming removed 1 base from V and 2 bases from J; junction bases left unmatched: 6. The CDR3 sequence is 16 residues long. Germline loops: CDR1 SGHRS, CDR2 YFSETQ. Written as DNA, the CDR3 is TGCGCCAGCAGCTTGAGGTCTAGCGGGAATCAAGAGACCCAGTACTTC. It translates to CASSLRSSGNQETQYF.

This clone was detected only once. J is TRBJ2-5 and V is TRBV19; 7 bases match TRBD1. The CDR3 covers 16 residues. V dropped 6 bases and J dropped 5; count of bases not matched to a gene: 15. The germline V gene has CDR1 LNHDA and CDR2 SQIVND (reference sequence). The CDR3 spells CASSDKKGVRGETQYF. In DNA, the CDR3 is TGTGCCAGTAGCGACAAGAAAGGGGTCAGGGGGGAGACCCAGTACTTC.

J is TRBJ2-7 and V is TRBV27, with 9 bases lining up with TRBD1. CDR3 size: 15 residues. Germline-derived CDR1 and CDR2 are MNHEY and SMNVEV (reference sequence). V dropped 6 bases and J dropped 5; count of bases not matched to a gene: 11. The CDR3 here is CASRSSGTGSHEQYF. The CDR3 DNA is TGTGCCAGCAGATCCTCCGGGACAGGGTCTCACGAGCAGTACTTC.

The V and J genes are TRBV29-1 and TRBJ2-3; 9 bases are shared with TRBD1. CDR3 length: 15 amino acids. Germline CDR1 and CDR2: SQVTM and ANQGSEA. V was clipped by 5 bases and J by 3 bases; unmatched bases: 9. In DNA form, the CDR3 reads TGCAGCGTTCGACCCGGGACAGGGAATACAGATACGCAGTATTTT. Translated: CSVRPGTGNTDTQYF.

The chain employs TRBV28 and TRBJ1-3; no clear D gene. V lost 5 bases, J lost 8 bases, and 10 bases lay in between. This CDR3 region has 12 residues. Germline CDR1 and CDR2: MDHEN and SYDVKM. The CDR3 DNA is TGTGCCAGCAGTGCCAATCGAGACACCATATATTTT. It specifies CASSANRDTIYF.

The chain has TRBV29-1 and TRBJ2-7; 8 bases align to TRBD1. This CDR3 is built from 12 residues. The V gene's germline CDR1 is SQVTM and CDR2 ANQGSEA. V lost 6 bases, J lost 3 bases, and 4 bases stayed unmatched. The CDR3 is CSVAGTGYEQYF. The DNA of the CDR3 is TGCAGCGTGGCGGGGACAGGCTACGAGCAGTACTTC.

This chain joins TRBV19 and TRBJ2-2, with TRBD2 matching 7 bases. This CDR3 contains 15 residues. Germline values: CDR1 LNHDA, CDR2 SQIVND (reference sequence). J gave up 2 bases and V 2 bases, and 2 bases lay outside the gene matches. The CDR3 here is CASSISGTNTGELFF. DNA of the CDR3: TGTGCCAGTAGTATAAGCGGGACTAACACCGGGGAGCTGTTTTTT.

The chain links TRBV5-1 to TRBJ2-1; D gene unclear. V lost 0 bases to trimming and J lost 9 bases, with 16 bases between them. The CDR3 has 15 amino acids. Germline-derived CDR1 and CDR2 are SGHRS and YFSETQ. Here the CDR3 reads CASSLGSAKSGEQFF. In DNA form, the CDR3 reads TGCGCCAGCAGCTTGGGTTCCGCTAAATCGGGTGAGCAGTTCTTC.

The DNA of the CDR3 is TGTGCCAGCAGCCGTTGGAACACTGAAGCTTTCTTT. This gives the protein CASSRWNTEAFF. The V and J genes are TRBV6-1 and TRBJ1-1; D not certain. CDR1 is MNHNS, CDR2 SASEGT, per germline. CDR3 size: 12 residues. With 6 bases removed from V and 1 base from J, the gap between germline ends came to 6 bases.

This clone was seen only once. Here the CDR3 DNA reads TGCGCCAGCAGCTTAAATCCGGGACAGGGGAGGTACAATGAGCAGTTCTTC. Translated, it gives CASSLNPGQGRYNEQFF. The J gene is TRBJ2-1, the V gene TRBV5-1; 10 nucleotides align to TRBD1. CDR1 and CDR2 from the germline V gene are SGHRS and YFSETQ. With 2 bases clipped from V and 4 bases from J, the junction kept 9 bases outside the gene matches. The CDR3 has 17 residues.